This T cell receptor beta chain appears in the sequencing data of a study of T cells in Graves' hyperthyroidism and ophthalmopathy. About the research overall: Peripheral blood was taken when the disease was first diagnosed, before any treatment began.

Hyperthyroidism, newly diagnosed and lasting under 2 months, affected patients aged 18 to 65. The PBMCs were sourced from fresh peripheral blood (more than 8.5 ml). Amplified regions were TCR beta CDR3 sequences from RNA transcripts. The HTBI primer set drove a first-round RT-PCR of the TCR CDR3. Using its own MiXCR run on the multiplex PCR reads, TCRdb lists one record per CDR3 protein. The repertoire holds hundreds of thousands of distinct CDR3 sequences, with roughly 15% as singletons. This clonotype was counted at least ten times. Input material: blood. The sequence derives from a woman between 18 and 29 years old with Graves' hyperthyroidism.

CDR3 residues: CASSGQGKYEQYF. The CDR3 coding sequence is TGTGCCAGCAGCGGACAGGGAAAGTACGAGCAGTACTTC. The J gene is TRBJ2-7, the V gene TRBV2; TRBD1 aligns across 8 bases. Per the germline V gene, CDR1 is SNHLY and CDR2 is FYNNEI. Trimming cost V 6 bases and J 4 bases; bases outside gene matches: 5. This CDR3 is built from 13 residues.